Below, 22 T cell receptor beta chains from the same sample are listed, as sequenced in a study of blood T cell repertoires in COVID-19. TCRdb's table, derived via immunoSEQ multiplex PCR, lists solely in-frame clones and lacks some. The profile shows about 130,000 clones, around 70% of them singletons. The material sequenced was peripheral blood. These receptors were taken from a man in his sixties with acute or convalescent COVID-19.

Only a few counts were recorded for this clone. The rearrangement joins TRBV7-2 to TRBJ2-1; D not resolved. This CDR3 has 16 residues. Between the trimmed V and J ends, which lost 0 bases and 0 bases, there was a span of 9 bases. From germline, CDR1 is SGHTA and CDR2 FQGNSA. The CDR3, as DNA: TGTGCCAGCAGCTTAGCCGCTGTGAGCTCCTACAATGAGCAGTTCTTC. This codes for CASSLAAVSSYNEQFF.

The chain joins TRBV9 to TRBJ1-2; D is undetermined. Trimming removed 4 bases from V and 2 bases from J, with 9 bases in between. The CDR3 is made up of 13 amino acids. In germline, CDR1 is SGDLS, CDR2 YYNGEE. The CDR3 loop is CASSFTGNYGYTF. CDR3 sequence (DNA): TGTGCCAGCAGCTTTACCGGGAACTATGGCTACACCTTC.

V gene TRBV4-1 combines with J gene TRBJ1-2; tentative D call: TRBD1 (5 bases). From germline, CDR1 is MGHRA and CDR2 YSYEKL. The CDR3 runs 12 residues. V was trimmed by 0 bases and J by 8 bases, leaving 7 bases between them. CDR3 nucleotides: TGCGCCAGCAGCCAAGAGCAGGGCGGCTACACCTTC. Amino acids: CASSQEQGGYTF.

This clone was counted a few times. The chain couples TRBV4-1 to TRBJ2-7; D is possibly TRBD2 (6 bases). CDR3 length equals 14 residues. Germline values: CDR1 MGHRA, CDR2 YSYEKL. V shed 1 base and J shed 2 bases, with 9 bases lying between them. Written as DNA, the CDR3 is TGCGCCAGCAGCCAAGGGACTACTACCTACGAGCAGTACTTC. This sequence encodes CASSQGTTTYEQYF.

A few counts support this clone. The rearrangement links TRBV24-1 to TRBJ2-1; TRBD2 aligns across 9 bases. V shed 3 bases and J 5 bases; nucleotides not matched to a gene: 10. This CDR3 spans 17 amino acids. Germline CDR1 KGHDR, CDR2 SFDVKD. This chain's CDR3 is CATSDGTSPGRDNEQFF. CDR3 nucleotides: TGTGCCACCAGTGATGGGACTAGCCCCGGGAGGGACAATGAGCAGTTCTTC.

The chain joins TRBV19 to TRBJ2-5; weak D call: TRBD1 (5 bases). This CDR3 is built from 14 residues. Trimming removed 3 bases from V and 5 bases from J, with 13 bases in between. CDR1 and CDR2 (germline): LNHDA, SQIVND (reference sequence). The CDR3 DNA reads TGTGCCAGTAGTATCGGAGCCCCAGGGGAGACCCAGTACTTC. This encodes CASSIGAPGETQYF.

The chain is built from TRBV19 and TRBJ2-3, with TRBD2 matching over 15 bases. Germline lookup yields CDR1 LNHDA and CDR2 SQIVND (reference sequence). J gave up 4 bases and V 5 bases, and 10 bases lay outside the gene matches. There are 18 residues in the CDR3. CDR3 in amino acids: CASSSTGTSGRISDTQYF. For the CDR3, the DNA is TGTGCCAGTAGTTCTACCGGGACTAGCGGGAGGATCTCAGATACGCAGTATTTT.

This chain links TRBV19 with TRBJ2-3; 9 positions agree with TRBD1. Germline assignment: CDR1 LNHDA and CDR2 SQIVND (reference sequence). This CDR3 has 16 residues. Trimming removed 5 bases from V and 5 bases from J; junction bases left unmatched: 11. The CDR3 reads CASSRPRTGAGDTQYF. CDR3 coding DNA: TGTGCCAGTAGTCGTCCCCGGACAGGGGCGGGAGATACGCAGTATTTT.

V and J are TRBV27 and TRBJ2-1; 8 positions agree with TRBD2. The CDR3 sequence is 17 residues long. Trimming took 3 bases from V and 2 from J; bases not matched to a gene: 9. Germline CDR1 and CDR2: MNHEY and SMNVEV (reference sequence). The CDR3: CASSLSFGTRPYNEQFF. The CDR3 DNA reads TGTGCCAGCAGTTTGTCATTCGGGACTAGACCCTACAATGAGCAGTTCTTC.

The chain uses TRBV14 and TRBJ2-2; 7 bases agree with TRBD1. The germline gives CDR1 SGHDN, CDR2 FVKESK. There are 16 residues in the CDR3. Trimming took 2 bases from V and 1 from J; bases not matched to a gene: 4. CDR3 loop: CASSQQGVRNTGELFF. The DNA of the CDR3 is TGTGCCAGCAGCCAACAGGGGGTTAGGAACACCGGGGAGCTGTTTTTT.

This clone came up once. The CDR3 coding sequence is TGTGCCAGCAGTGAACCTACTAGCGGGGCCTACACCTACGAGCAGTACTTC. Translating it yields CASSEPTSGAYTYEQYF. The chain carries TRBV2 and TRBJ2-7; 10 bases agree with TRBD2. V dropped 2 bases and J dropped 2; count of bases not matched to a gene: 9. CDR3 length: 17 residues. Germline V CDR1 and CDR2: SNHLY, FYNNEI.

The chain has TRBV10-3 and TRBJ1-5; 10 positions match TRBD1. CDR1 is ENHRY and CDR2 is SYGVKD in the germline V gene. This CDR3 region has 14 residues. V was pared by 6 bases and J by 4 bases, with 3 bases of the junction left unmatched. The CDR3, as DNA: TGTGCCATCAGGCGACAGGGGGCTAATCAGCCCCAGCATTTT. Its translation is CAIRRQGANQPQHF.

The chain carries TRBV25-1 and TRBJ2-7, with D possibly matching TRBD2 (5 bases). Germline CDR1 and CDR2: MGHDK and SYGVNS. The CDR3 loop spans 14 amino acids. V was shortened by 8 bases and J by 0 bases, with 14 bases between the two germline ends. CDR3 amino acids: CASYGDGGSYEQYF. The CDR3 DNA sequence: TGTGCCAGCTACGGAGACGGAGGCTCCTACGAGCAGTACTTC.

The chain employs TRBV7-9 and TRBJ2-7; the match to TRBD1 covers 12 bases. CDR1 is SEHNR, CDR2 FQNEAQ, per germline (reference sequence). The length of the CDR3 is 15 residues. Trimming removed 5 bases from V and 6 bases from J; junction bases left unmatched: 8. In nucleotides, the CDR3 is TGTGCCAGCAGCCCCCCGGGACAGGGGGCCCGCGAGCAGTACTTC. The encoded protein is CASSPPGQGAREQYF.

J is TRBJ2-3 and V is TRBV6-5; tentative D call: TRBD1 (5 bases). CDR3 length: 13 residues. Trimming stripped 0 bases from V and 6 bases from J, with 7 bases between. CDR1 is MNHEY, CDR2 SVGAGI, per germline. CDR3 sequence: CASSYSYRDTQYF. CDR3 DNA: TGTGCCAGCAGTTACTCTTACAGGGATACGCAGTATTTT.

This clone was seen a handful of times. The rearrangement uses TRBV3-1 (or the pseudogene TRBV3-2) and TRBJ1-1; TRBD1 matches at 10 bases. The CDR3 runs to 16 residues. Germline CDR1 and CDR2: LGHDT and YNNKEL (reference sequence). J lost 3 bases, V lost 3 bases, and 7 bases had no gene match. In DNA, the CDR3 is TGTGCCAGCAGCCATCGGACAGGGGGAGGGGACACTGAAGCTTTCTTT. Its translation: CASSHRTGGGDTEAFF.

A few counts support this clone. The gene calls are TRBV27 and TRBJ1-2; D may be TRBD1 (5 bases). V lost 5 bases and J 5 bases, leaving 12 bases between the germline ends. The CDR3 contains 13 residues. CDR1 and CDR2 (germline): MNHEY, SMNVEV (reference sequence). CDR3 sequence: CASSHGTDYGYTF. CDR3 in DNA: TGTGCCAGCAGTCATGGGACTGATTATGGCTACACCTTC.

This chain connects TRBV29-1 to TRBJ1-2; D not certain. Per germline, CDR1 SQVTM and CDR2 ANQGSEA. V lost 6 bases and J lost 8, with 16 bases in between. There are 12 residues in the CDR3. The CDR3: CSVHRPGRGYTF. For the CDR3, the DNA is TGCAGCGTGCACCGCCCGGGGAGGGGCTACACCTTC.

The chain couples TRBV5-1 to TRBJ2-3; possible D gene TRBD2, 6 bases. V was shortened by 2 bases and J by 0 bases, with 16 bases between the two germline ends. Germline CDR1 SGHRS, CDR2 YFSETQ. There are 17 residues in the CDR3. The CDR3 DNA sequence: TGCGCCAGCAGCTTCGTGGGGGGTCAAACTAGCACAGATACGCAGTATTTT. Translation: CASSFVGGQTSTDTQYF.

This clone was seen only a few times. The chain is built from TRBV19 and TRBJ1-4; D gene unclear. This CDR3 is 14 amino acids long. The V gene lost 6 bases and the J gene lost 7 bases, with 15 bases spanning the gap. Germline CDR1 and CDR2: LNHDA and SQIVND (reference sequence). The CDR3: CASSLTGYTEKLFF. The DNA for the CDR3 is TGTGCCAGTAGCCTGACGGGATACACTGAAAAACTGTTTTTT.

The gene calls are TRBV5-4 and TRBJ2-2; D is possibly TRBD1 (5 bases). CDR1 is SGHNT and CDR2 is YYREEE in the germline V gene (reference sequence). This CDR3 spans 15 amino acids. V lost 0 bases to trimming and J lost 0 bases, with 6 bases between them. In DNA, the CDR3 is TGTGCCAGCAGCTTGGGGGGCTCGAACACCGGGGAGCTGTTTTTT. Translated: CASSLGGSNTGELFF.

The chain links TRBV5-1 to TRBJ2-1; D might be TRBD1 (6 bases). Trimming took off 2 bases at V and 7 bases at J, with 16 bases between the two ends. Germline assignment: CDR1 SGHRS and CDR2 YFSETQ. This CDR3 has 15 residues. The CDR3 reads CASSFGSAGANEQFF. CDR3 coding DNA: TGCGCCAGCAGCTTTGGGAGTGCAGGGGCTAATGAGCAGTTCTTC. Full variable domain (remainder filled in from reference TRBV5-1 and TRBJ2-1): KAGVTQTPRYLIKTRGQQVTLSCSPISGHRSVSWYQQTPGQGLQFLFEYFSETQRNKGNFPGRFSGRQFSNSRSEMNVSTLELGDSALYLCASSFGSAGANEQFFGPGTRLTVL.